A selection of T cell receptor beta chains follows, all from one sample in a study of monozygotic twins with inflammatory bowel disease. TCRdb reprocessed the 5' RACE reads, with one entry per CDR3 protein and no DNA. The sample includes approximately 120,000 distinct CDR3 sequences. The sequenced sample consisted of blood. These TCRs come from a human donor with ulcerative colitis or Crohn's disease, or a healthy co-twin of an affected twin (not recorded which). Each CDR3 is given with its conserved first and last residue.

CDR3 length,V gene,J gene,CDR3 protein
14,TRBV18,TRBJ2-7,CASSPTGSSYEQYF
15,TRBV5-1,TRBJ2-2,CASSYGTHNSGELFF
11,TRBV7-8,TRBJ2-2,CASSFYGELFF
15,TRBV20-1,TRBJ2-2,CSARGGRERTGELFF
13,TRBV7-2,TRBJ2-7,CASSLDPLREQYF
15,TRBV12-3/TRBV12-4,TRBJ2-5,CARPFHEPGGETQYF
14,TRBV20-1,TRBJ2-7,CSAGGTGKLYEQYF
15,TRBV5-1,TRBJ1-1,CASSLGEGGNTEAFF
13,TRBV7-9,TRBJ2-5,CASNTLAEETQYF
12,TRBV7-9,TRBJ2-7,CASVTWGYEQYF
16,TRBV4-2,TRBJ2-1,CASSQTTHPRGDEQFF
18,TRBV24-1,TRBJ2-3,CATSDGQGWRLGTDTQYF
17,TRBV11-2,TRBJ2-1,CASSSGTSGRAYSEQFF
15,TRBV27,TRBJ2-2,CASSLGGLRAGELFF
15,TRBV20-1,TRBJ2-1,CSASDGTSGRDEQFF
14,TRBV11-2,TRBJ2-3,CASSFEGLTDTQYF
14,TRBV12-3/TRBV12-4,TRBJ1-1,CASSSVAGNTEAFF
14,TRBV5-1,TRBJ2-2,CASSSGVNTGELFF
15,TRBV12-3/TRBV12-4,TRBJ2-2,CASVTSGPNTGELFF
13,TRBV7-2,TRBJ2-7,CASSATPGFEQYF
16,TRBV6-5,TRBJ2-1,CASSYSTSGSLNEQFF
17,TRBV18,TRBJ2-6,CASSPQTGETGANVLTF
11,TRBV28,TRBJ2-1,CASSPLNEQFF
17,TRBV27,TRBJ2-1,CASIGQGGKKSYNEQFF
14,TRBV7-2,TRBJ2-7,CASSYRGLSYEQYF
14,TRBV20-1,TRBJ2-1,CSASYGSSYNDQFF
16,TRBV7-2,TRBJ2-4,CASRLAGYGAKNIQYF
14,TRBV7-9,TRBJ1-4,CASSGDSLNEKLFF
14,TRBV7-9,TRBJ1-1,CASSTGVTNTEAFF
13,TRBV6-1,TRBJ1-5,CASRTHRNQPQHF
13,TRBV2,TRBJ1-1,CASSYRVNTEAFF
15,TRBV12-3/TRBV12-4,TRBJ2-2,CASSAVRVNTGELFF
16,TRBV3-1,TRBJ2-1,CASSQGLADLYNEQFF
16,TRBV12-3/TRBV12-4,TRBJ2-5,CASSLGLAGVGETQYF
13,TRBV5-1,TRBJ2-5,CASSSTLKETQYF
17,TRBV2,TRBJ2-1,CASRIGYGISSYNEQFF
16,TRBV5-1,TRBJ2-1,CASSLVGGRSYNEQFF
18,TRBV5-5,TRBJ2-6,CASSLFPGQGTGANVLTF
17,TRBV15,TRBJ2-3,CATSRGETSGSTDTQYF
13,TRBV29-1,TRBJ2-5,CSVGRGRGETQYF
11,TRBV6-2/TRBV6-3,TRBJ1-2,CASSLADGYTF
14,TRBV13,TRBJ2-3,CASSLVPRTDTQYF
18,TRBV9,TRBJ2-3,CASSATRGRGGSTDTQYF
13,TRBV29-1,TRBJ1-6,CSVRSTPGSPLHF
13,TRBV5-1,TRBJ1-1,CASSPGTTTEAFF